Listed below are T cell receptor beta chains from one sample, sequenced in a study of blood T cell repertoires in COVID-19. Profiled with immunoSEQ multiplex PCR; TCRdb holds only in-frame clones, not every one. Here the sample spans 540,000 or so clones, approximately 91% being singletons. Sequencing used peripheral blood. The receptor set was obtained from a woman aged 50 to 65 with COVID-19, enrolled during active disease. The CDR3 runs from the conserved cysteine through the conserved F or W. The D gene is left open where the match is weak. Clone size is given for some rows only: seen once, a few or many times, or a class if the clone is expanded.

size,V,J,D,DNA,CDR3
-,TRBV24-1,TRBJ1-1,-,TGTGCCGCCATTCTAGAGAACACTGAAGCTTTCTTT,CAAILENTEAFF
once,TRBV11-1,TRBJ2-7,-,TGTGCCAGCAGCCTGGGGCACGGTGCCTACGAGCAGTACTTC,CASSLGHGAYEQYF
-,TRBV2,TRBJ2-3,TRBD1,TGTGCCAGCAGCGGAACAAAGGGGGCAGGAGATACGCAGTATTTT,CASSGTKGAGDTQYF
-,TRBV5-1,TRBJ2-1,-,TGCGCCAGCAGCTTGCCCAGCGGAAACAATGAGCAGTTCTTC,CASSLPSGNNEQFF
-,TRBV7-2,TRBJ2-1,TRBD2,TGTGCCAGCAGCTACCCCCCGGGGAGCGGGGGTGAGCAGTTCTTC,CASSYPPGSGGEQFF
-,TRBV11-2,TRBJ2-5,TRBD2,TGTGCCAGCAGCTTAGAACTAGCGGGGGCCCAAGAGACCCAGTACTTC,CASSLELAGAQETQYF
-,TRBV24-1,TRBJ2-3,-,TGTGCCACCAGTGATTGGGTCAGGGGCACAGATACGCAGTATTTT,CATSDWVRGTDTQYF
-,TRBV5-1,TRBJ2-3,-,TGCGCCAGCGGGGCTGAGTGGCGGGGCGGCCAAAATACGCAGTATTTT,CASGAEWRGGQNTQYF
-,TRBV2,TRBJ2-6,-,TGTGCCAGCAGTGCCGGGGGGGCCAACGTCCTGACTTTC,CASSAGGANVLTF
-,TRBV6-5,TRBJ2-7,TRBD1,TGTGCCAGCAGTCCCGGGACAGCTACCTACGAGCAGTACTTC,CASSPGTATYEQYF
-,TRBV9,TRBJ1-2,-,TGTGCCAGCAGCTCGTGGGACGGACTATTGACCTTC,CASSSWDGLLTF
-,TRBV7-2,TRBJ1-4,TRBD1,TGTGCCAGCAGCCCCCGGACAGGGGGGAATGAAAAACTGTTTTTT,CASSPRTGGNEKLFF
-,TRBV2,TRBJ2-5,-,TGTGCCAGCACCCCAGGGCGAGAGACCCAGTACTTC,CASTPGRETQYF
-,TRBV2,TRBJ1-2,-,TGTGCCGGCAAGGGGGGGGACGGCTTTGGCTACACCTTC,CAGKGGDGFGYTF
once,TRBV5-1,TRBJ2-5,TRBD1,TGCGCCAGCAGCCTGCCGGGACAGGGGGCTCCTAGGACCCAGTACTTC,CASSLPGQGAPRTQYF
-,TRBV2,TRBJ1-4,TRBD1,TGTGCCAGCAGTGTAATGGGGACAGGGGGTGAAAAACTGTTTTTT,CASSVMGTGGEKLFF
-,TRBV5-8,TRBJ1-1,-,TGTGCCAGCAGCTTGACGGTGAACACTGAAGCTTTCTTT,CASSLTVNTEAFF
few,TRBV6-5,TRBJ1-2,TRBD1,TGTGCCAGTAAAAGGGACCAGGGGGCGAAAGGCTACACCTTC,CASKRDQGAKGYTF
once,TRBV5-1,TRBJ1-2,TRBD1,TGCGCCAGCAGCTTGGCCGGACAGGGGGTTAAAGGCTACACCTTC,CASSLAGQGVKGYTF
-,TRBV18,TRBJ2-1,TRBD1,TGTGCCAGCTCACCCGGACAGGAGGATGAGCAGTTCTTC,CASSPGQEDEQFF
-,TRBV5-4,TRBJ1-2,-,TGTGCCAGCAGCCCGTACGGGCACAGGATCTATGGCTACACCTTC,CASSPYGHRIYGYTF
-,TRBV7-2,TRBJ2-3,-,TGTGCCAGCAGCTTAGAAGATCGGGGTAATACGCAGTATTTT,CASSLEDRGNTQYF
-,TRBV2,TRBJ2-5,TRBD2,TGTGCCAGCAGTTCGCTAGCGGCCCAAGAGACCCAGTACTTC,CASSSLAAQETQYF
-,TRBV28,TRBJ2-5,TRBD2,TGTGCCAGCAGTTTAAGCCTAGCGGGGCTGTACCAAGAGACCCAGTACTTC,CASSLSLAGLYQETQYF
-,TRBV2,TRBJ2-1,TRBD1,TGTGCCAGCAGTCGACCGGGACAGGGTAATGATGAGCAGTTCTTC,CASSRPGQGNDEQFF
-,TRBV4-1,TRBJ1-4,TRBD1,TGCGCCAGCAGCCAAGATTGGAGTACAGGGGAAGATAATGAGGGTGAAAAACTGTTTTTT,CASSQDWSTGEDNEGEKLFF
-,TRBV7-9,TRBJ2-3,TRBD2,TGTGCCAGCAGCAAGACTAGCGGGGGTGATACGCAGTATTTT,CASSKTSGGDTQYF
few,TRBV28,TRBJ1-1,-,TGTGCCAGCAGTTTATCCGGGGGATGGAACACTGAAGCTTTCTTT,CASSLSGGWNTEAFF
-,TRBV27,TRBJ2-7,-,TGTGCCAGCAGTTTATCAGCAGACACCTACGAGCAGTACTTC,CASSLSADTYEQYF
-,TRBV2,TRBJ2-1,-,TGTGCCAGCAGGACCCGGAGCTCCTACAATGAGCAGTTCTTC,CASRTRSSYNEQFF
-,TRBV6-5,TRBJ2-2,-,TGTGCCAGCAGTTACTCCCAGACAGACACCGGGGAGCTGTTTTTT,CASSYSQTDTGELFF
-,TRBV6-5,TRBJ1-1,-,TGTGCCAGCATGGAGTACACTGAAGCTTTCTTT,CASMEYTEAFF
-,TRBV7-9,TRBJ1-5,TRBD1,TGTGCCAGCAGCATTACAGGGGGGAGCAATCAGCCCCAGCATTTT,CASSITGGSNQPQHF
-,TRBV5-8,TRBJ1-1,-,TGTGCCAGCAGCTTGGAAATTTTTCGGACAGAAGCTTTCTTT,CASSLEIFRTEAFF
-,TRBV27,TRBJ2-7,TRBD2,TGTGCCAGCAGTTTAGGGACTAGCGCTCCCAACGAGCAGTACTTC,CASSLGTSAPNEQYF
-,TRBV30,TRBJ1-2,TRBD1,TGTGCCTGCGACAGGGGCGTAGAATATGGCTACACCTTC,CACDRGVEYGYTF
-,TRBV19,TRBJ1-5,TRBD1,TGTGCCAGTAGTAAGAAGACAGGGGAACTTAGCAATCAGCCCCAGCATTTT,CASSKKTGELSNQPQHF
-,TRBV6-4,TRBJ1-2,TRBD1,TGTGCCAGCAGTGACCAGGGACAGGGCTCTGGCTACACCTTC,CASSDQGQGSGYTF
once,TRBV6-5,TRBJ2-2,-,TGTGCCAGCAGTTACTTCGGTGAGGAGCTGTTTTTT,CASSYFGEELFF
-,TRBV28,TRBJ2-1,-,TGTGCCAGCAGAGAGGGGGGGGCAAATTACAATGAGCAGTTCTTC,CASREGGANYNEQFF
-,TRBV7-2,TRBJ2-7,-,TGTGCCAGCAGCTTTCGGACAGAGGCCTACGAGCAGTACTTC,CASSFRTEAYEQYF
once,TRBV15,TRBJ1-2,-,TGTGCCACCAGCAGAGATCTGGCCTTAGGAGGTGGATCGTATGGCTACACCTTC,CATSRDLALGGGSYGYTF
-,TRBV3-1/TRBV3-2,TRBJ1-2,-,TGTGCCAGCAGCCAAGAAAGTGGGGGGAACTATGGCTACACCTTC,CASSQESGGNYGYTF
-,TRBV10-3,TRBJ1-4,-,TGTGCCATCAGTGAGTCGATGGCAGGGGTTGAAAAACTGTTTTTT,CAISESMAGVEKLFF
once,TRBV5-1,TRBJ1-4,-,TGCGCCAGCAGCTTGGAGCCTCCGCGCGATAATGAAAAACTGTTTTTT,CASSLEPPRDNEKLFF
-,TRBV27,TRBJ1-1,-,TGTGCCAGCAGTTTTAGGCAGGGTGAAGCTTTCTTT,CASSFRQGEAFF
once,TRBV4-1,TRBJ1-5,-,TGCGCCAGCAGCCTCGGGAGGGTAGTAAGGCAGCCCCAGCATTTT,CASSLGRVVRQPQHF
-,TRBV27,TRBJ1-2,TRBD1,TGTGCCAGCAGTTTATTTGCGGGACAGGGGAATGGCTACACCTTC,CASSLFAGQGNGYTF
-,TRBV5-6,TRBJ1-2,-,TGTGCCAGCAGCTTGGGTTCCAGGCCTAGGCGGGAGGGCTACACCTTC,CASSLGSRPRREGYTF
-,TRBV6-6,TRBJ2-7,-,TGTGCCAGCAGTTACTCACAGAGCCGGCACGAGCAGTACTTC,CASSYSQSRHEQYF
-,TRBV3-1/TRBV3-2,TRBJ1-1,TRBD1,TGTGCCAGCAGCCAACCGGGACAGGGGAAGGGGAACACTGAAGCTTTCTTT,CASSQPGQGKGNTEAFF
-,TRBV20-1,TRBJ1-3,-,TGCAGTGCTAGTATCCCTATCAGGGGCTCGGGAAACACCATATATTTT,CSASIPIRGSGNTIYF
few,TRBV10-1,TRBJ1-5,-,TGCGCCAGCAGGGGTCTAGGCGATCAGCCCCAGCATTTT,CASRGLGDQPQHF
-,TRBV9,TRBJ1-4,-,TGTGCCAGCAGCGTAGCCTCAGCAACTAATGAAAAACTGTTTTTT,CASSVASATNEKLFF
-,TRBV9,TRBJ2-7,-,TGTGCCAGCAGCCCCCCCAGCGGTTACGAGCAGTACTTC,CASSPPSGYEQYF
-,TRBV19,TRBJ1-2,-,TGTGCCAGTAGTATAGCTGCCAGTGAACAGCATGGCTACACCTTC,CASSIAASEQHGYTF
-,TRBV5-1,TRBJ1-2,TRBD1,TGCGCCAGCAGCAAGGGACAGGGGTTCTATGGCTACACCTTC,CASSKGQGFYGYTF